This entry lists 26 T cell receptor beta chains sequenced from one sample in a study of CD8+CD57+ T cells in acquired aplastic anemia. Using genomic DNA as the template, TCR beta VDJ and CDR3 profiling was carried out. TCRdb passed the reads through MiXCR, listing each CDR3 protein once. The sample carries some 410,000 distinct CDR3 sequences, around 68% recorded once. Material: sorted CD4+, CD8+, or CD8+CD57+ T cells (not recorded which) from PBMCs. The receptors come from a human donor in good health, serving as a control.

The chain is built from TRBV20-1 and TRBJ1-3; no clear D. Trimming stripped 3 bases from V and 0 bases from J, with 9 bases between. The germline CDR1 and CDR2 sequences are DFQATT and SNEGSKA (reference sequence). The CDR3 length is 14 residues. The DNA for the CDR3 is TGCAGTGCTAGTCCCGACAACTCTGGAAACACCATATATTTT. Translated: CSASPDNSGNTIYF.

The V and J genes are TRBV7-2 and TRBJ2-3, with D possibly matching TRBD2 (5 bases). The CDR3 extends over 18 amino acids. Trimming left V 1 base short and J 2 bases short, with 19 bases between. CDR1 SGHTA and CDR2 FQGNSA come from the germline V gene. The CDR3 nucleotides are TGTGCCAGCAGCTTAGGGCTAGCCTCGTGGCAAGACACAGATACGCAGTATTTT. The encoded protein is CASSLGLASWQDTDTQYF.

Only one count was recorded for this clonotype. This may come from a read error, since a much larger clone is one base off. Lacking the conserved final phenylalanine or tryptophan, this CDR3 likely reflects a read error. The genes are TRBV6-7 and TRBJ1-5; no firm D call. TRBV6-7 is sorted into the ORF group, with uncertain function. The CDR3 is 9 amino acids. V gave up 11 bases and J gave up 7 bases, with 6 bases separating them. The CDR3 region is CAAQQPQHS. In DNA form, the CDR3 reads TGTGCCGCACAACAGCCCCAGCATTCT.

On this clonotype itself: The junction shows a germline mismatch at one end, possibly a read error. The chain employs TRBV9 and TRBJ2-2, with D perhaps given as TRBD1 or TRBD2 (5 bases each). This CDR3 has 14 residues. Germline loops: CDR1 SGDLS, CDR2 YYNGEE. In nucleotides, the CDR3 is TGTGCCAGCAGCTCCCGGGACCAGTCCTACAATGAGCATTTT. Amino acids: CASSSRDQSYNEHF.

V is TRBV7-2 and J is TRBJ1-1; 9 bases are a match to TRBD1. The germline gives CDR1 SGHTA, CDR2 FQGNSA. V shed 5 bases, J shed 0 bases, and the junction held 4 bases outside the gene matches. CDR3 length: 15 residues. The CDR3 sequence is CASSKDRGVNTEAFF. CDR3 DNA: TGTGCCAGCAGCAAAGACAGGGGGGTGAACACTGAAGCTTTCTTT.

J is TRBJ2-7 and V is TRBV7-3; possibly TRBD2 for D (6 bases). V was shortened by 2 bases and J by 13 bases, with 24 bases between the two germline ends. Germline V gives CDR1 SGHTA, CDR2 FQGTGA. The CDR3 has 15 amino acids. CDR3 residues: CASSLAGLEENQYYF. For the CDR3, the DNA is TGTGCCAGCAGCTTAGCGGGGCTAGAAGAGAACCAGTACTACTTC.

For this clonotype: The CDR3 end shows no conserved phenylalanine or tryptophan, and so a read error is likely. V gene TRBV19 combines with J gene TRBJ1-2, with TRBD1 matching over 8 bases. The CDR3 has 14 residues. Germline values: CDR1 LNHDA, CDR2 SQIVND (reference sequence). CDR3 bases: TGTGCCAGCAGTCAGGGGGCGAATAAGTATGGATACACCATA. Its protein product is CASSQGANKYGYTI.

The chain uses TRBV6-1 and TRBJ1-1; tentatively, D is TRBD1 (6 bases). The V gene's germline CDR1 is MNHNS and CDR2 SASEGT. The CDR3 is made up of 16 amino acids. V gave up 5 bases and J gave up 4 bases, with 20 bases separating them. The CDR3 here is CASSTGFGDTSTEAFF. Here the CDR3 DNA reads TGTGCCAGCAGTACAGGGTTTGGGGACACTAGCACTGAAGCTTTCTTT.

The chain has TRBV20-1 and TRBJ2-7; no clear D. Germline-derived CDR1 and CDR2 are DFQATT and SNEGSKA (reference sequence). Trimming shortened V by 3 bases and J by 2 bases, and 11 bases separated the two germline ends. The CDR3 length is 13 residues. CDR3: CSASSTVTYEQYF. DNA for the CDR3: TGCAGTGCTAGTAGCACCGTAACCTACGAGCAGTACTTC.

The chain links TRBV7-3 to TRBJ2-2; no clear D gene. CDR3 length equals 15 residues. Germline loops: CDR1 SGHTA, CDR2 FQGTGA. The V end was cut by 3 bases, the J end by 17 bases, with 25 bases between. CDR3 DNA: TGTGCCAGCAGCTTGCAGGTTGGCGATGGCTACAACTTCTTTTTT. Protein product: CASSLQVGDGYNFFF.

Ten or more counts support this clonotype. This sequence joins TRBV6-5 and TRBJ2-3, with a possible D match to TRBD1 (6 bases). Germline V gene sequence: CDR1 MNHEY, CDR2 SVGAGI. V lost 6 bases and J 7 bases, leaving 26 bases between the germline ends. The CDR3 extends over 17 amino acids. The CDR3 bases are TGTGCCAGCAGCACCACTTGGGACACGGACATACGAAATACGCAGTATTTT. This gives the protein CASSTTWDTDIRNTQYF.

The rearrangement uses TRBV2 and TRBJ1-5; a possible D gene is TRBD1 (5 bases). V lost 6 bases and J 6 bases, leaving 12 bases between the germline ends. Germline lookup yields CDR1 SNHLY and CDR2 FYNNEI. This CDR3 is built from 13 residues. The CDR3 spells CASSVTEVQPQHF. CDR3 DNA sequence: TGTGCCAGCAGCGTGACAGAGGTTCAGCCCCAGCATTTT.

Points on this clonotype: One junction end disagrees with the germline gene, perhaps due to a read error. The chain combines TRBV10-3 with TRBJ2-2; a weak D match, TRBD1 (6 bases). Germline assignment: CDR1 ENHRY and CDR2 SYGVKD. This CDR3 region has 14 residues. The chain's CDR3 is CAISDDSYTGDMFF. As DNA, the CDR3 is TGCGCCATCAGTGATGACAGTTACACCGGGGACATGTTTTTT.

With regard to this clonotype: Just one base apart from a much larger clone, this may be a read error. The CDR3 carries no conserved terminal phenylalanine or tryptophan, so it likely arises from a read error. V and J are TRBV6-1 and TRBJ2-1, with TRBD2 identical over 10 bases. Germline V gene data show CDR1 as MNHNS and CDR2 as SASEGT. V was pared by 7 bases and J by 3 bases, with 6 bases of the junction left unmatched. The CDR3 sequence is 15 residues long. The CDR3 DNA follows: TGTGCCAGCACGCAGCGGGGGGGTTACTACAATGAGCAGTTCATC. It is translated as CASTQRGGYYNEQFI.

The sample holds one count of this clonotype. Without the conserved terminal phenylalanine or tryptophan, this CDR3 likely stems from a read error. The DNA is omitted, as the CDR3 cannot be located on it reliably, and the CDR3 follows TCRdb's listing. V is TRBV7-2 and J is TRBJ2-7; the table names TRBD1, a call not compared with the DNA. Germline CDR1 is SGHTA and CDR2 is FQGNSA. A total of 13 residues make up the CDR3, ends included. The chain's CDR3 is CASSFGTGGDSYE.

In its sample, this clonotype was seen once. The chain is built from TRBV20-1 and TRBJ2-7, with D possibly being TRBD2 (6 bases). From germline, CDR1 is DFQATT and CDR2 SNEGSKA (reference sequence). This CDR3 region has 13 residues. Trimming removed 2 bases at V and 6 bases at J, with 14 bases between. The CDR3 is CSARISAGPEQYF. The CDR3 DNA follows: TGCAGTGCTAGAATTTCGGCGGGGCCCGAGCAGTACTTC.

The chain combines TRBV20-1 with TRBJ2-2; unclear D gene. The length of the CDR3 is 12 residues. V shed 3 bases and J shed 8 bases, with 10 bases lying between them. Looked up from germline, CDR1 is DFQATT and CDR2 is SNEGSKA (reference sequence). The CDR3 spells CSASRSAGELFF. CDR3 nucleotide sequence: TGCAGTGCTAGTAGGTCAGCGGGGGAGCTGTTTTTT.

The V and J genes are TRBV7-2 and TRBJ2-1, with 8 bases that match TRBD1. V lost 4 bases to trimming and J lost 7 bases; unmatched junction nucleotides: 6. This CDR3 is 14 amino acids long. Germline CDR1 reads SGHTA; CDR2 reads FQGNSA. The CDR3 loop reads CASSSMDRANEQFF. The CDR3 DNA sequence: TGTGCCAGCAGCTCAATGGACAGGGCAAATGAGCAGTTCTTC.

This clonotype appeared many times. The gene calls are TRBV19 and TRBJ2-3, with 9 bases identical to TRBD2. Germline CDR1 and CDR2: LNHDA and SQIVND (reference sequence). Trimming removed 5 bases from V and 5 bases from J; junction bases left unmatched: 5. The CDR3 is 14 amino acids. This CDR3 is CASSPLAGQDTQYF. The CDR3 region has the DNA TGTGCCAGTAGTCCCCTAGCGGGGCAAGATACGCAGTATTTT.

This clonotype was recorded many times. CDR3 bases: TGCGCCAGCAGCCAAGATTGGGTACAGACGATCACAGATACGCAGTATTTT. This codes for CASSQDWVQTITDTQYF. The V call is TRBV4-3, the J call TRBJ2-3; D ambiguous. There are 17 residues in the CDR3. With 0 bases removed from V and 2 bases from J, the gap between germline ends came to 15 bases. Germline CDR1 and CDR2: LGHNA and YSLEER.

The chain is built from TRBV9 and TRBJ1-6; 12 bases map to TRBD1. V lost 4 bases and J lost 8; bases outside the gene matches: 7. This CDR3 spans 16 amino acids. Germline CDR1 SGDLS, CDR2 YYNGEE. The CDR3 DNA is TGTGCCAGCAGCCCGGGACAGGGGGCGGTTCATTCACCCCTCCACTTT. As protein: CASSPGQGAVHSPLHF.

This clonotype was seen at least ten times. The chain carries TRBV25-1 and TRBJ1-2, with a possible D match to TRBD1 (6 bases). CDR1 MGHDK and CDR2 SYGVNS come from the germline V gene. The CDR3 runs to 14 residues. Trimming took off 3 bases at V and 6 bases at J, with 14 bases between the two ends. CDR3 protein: CASSEWQGLHGYTF. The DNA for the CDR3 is TGTGCCAGCAGTGAGTGGCAGGGGTTGCATGGCTACACCTTC.

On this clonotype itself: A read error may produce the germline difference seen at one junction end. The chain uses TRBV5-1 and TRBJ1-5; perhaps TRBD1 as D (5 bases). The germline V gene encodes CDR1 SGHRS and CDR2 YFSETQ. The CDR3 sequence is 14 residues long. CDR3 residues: CASCSGRLNQPQHF. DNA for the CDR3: TGTGCCAGCTGCTCGGGGCGGCTCAATCAGCCCCAGCATTTT.

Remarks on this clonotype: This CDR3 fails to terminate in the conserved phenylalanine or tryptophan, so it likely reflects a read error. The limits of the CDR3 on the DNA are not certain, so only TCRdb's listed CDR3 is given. The CDR3 sequence is CASSERENLFFGNL. V gene TRBV9 combines with J gene TRBJ2-7. A total of 14 residues make up the CDR3, ends included. Germline CDR1 reads SGDLS; CDR2 reads YYNGEE.

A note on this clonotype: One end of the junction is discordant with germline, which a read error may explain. CDR3 sequence: CASSLTAPNYGYIF. The DNA for the CDR3 is TGTGCCAGCAGTTTGACAGCACCGAACTATGGATACATCTTT. V is TRBV2 and J is TRBJ1-1, with D perhaps TRBD1 (5 bases). CDR3 length equals 14 residues. In germline, CDR1 is SNHLY, CDR2 FYNNEI.

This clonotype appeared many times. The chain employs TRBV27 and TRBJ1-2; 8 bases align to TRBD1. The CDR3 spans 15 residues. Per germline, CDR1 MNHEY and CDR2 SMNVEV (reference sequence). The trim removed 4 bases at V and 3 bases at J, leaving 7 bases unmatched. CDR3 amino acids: CASSSYRGIDYGYTF. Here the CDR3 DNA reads TGTGCCAGCAGTTCATACAGGGGGATCGACTATGGCTACACCTTC.